The rows below give T cell receptor beta chains drawn from one sample of a study of OX40 agonist ivuxolimab in advanced cancers. Profiled with immunoSEQ multiplex PCR; TCRdb holds only in-frame clones, not every one. Of around 80,000 clones in the sample, about 90% were seen once. The starting material was CD4+ or CD8+ T cells sorted from blood, obtained in a trial of the OX40 agonist ivuxolimab. Receptor source: an adult with an advanced solid tumor such as melanoma, head and neck, liver or kidney cancer. Both conserved end residues are trimmed from each CDR3. Each record gives: J gene, V gene, CDR3 protein.

>TRBJ2-3|TRBV6-5
ASSYSVDTDTQY
>TRBJ2-5|TRBV7-2
ASSLASGRQETQY
>TRBJ2-1|TRBV28
ASSLLSRSNEQF
>TRBJ2-5|TRBV11-2
ASSLDRSGRGQETQY
>TRBJ2-3|TRBV7-6
ASSLGQGADTQY
>TRBJ1-3|TRBV29-1
SVEEYSGNTIY
>TRBJ2-3|TRBV7-2
ASSFDGGSLDTQY
>-|TRBV14
ASSPGPPLNEQY
>TRBJ2-1|TRBV19
ASSGPGQSSYNEQF
>TRBJ2-3|TRBV5-1
ATQREGTTDTQY
>-|TRBV28
ASSLGGRAHEQY
>TRBJ1-2|TRBV9
ASSVEAAVTYGYT
>TRBJ2-3|TRBV5-1
ASNNGLSTDTQY
>TRBJ2-1|TRBV11-3
ASSLGELATDNEQF
>TRBJ2-5|TRBV29-1
SDRGGGQETQY
>TRBJ2-7|TRBV27
ASSWRSGLYEQY
>TRBJ1-2|TRBV7-8
ASSLNDRELYGYT
>TRBJ2-1|TRBV5-8
ASSLGLGGGRAGEQF
>TRBJ1-3|TRBV5-8
ASSRITGTGGNTIY
>TRBJ2-5|TRBV28
ASSSRQGGVTQY
>TRBJ2-1|TRBV28
ASSFSGAYNEQF
>TRBJ2-7|TRBV28
ASSLSLSPGRERTYEQY
>TRBJ1-1|TRBV5-1
ASSPWGNTEAF
>TRBJ2-1|TRBV5-6
ASGAVAGVYNEQF
>TRBJ2-1|TRBV19
ASSIDRNLNEQF
>TRBJ1-1|TRBV28
ASSLGQMNTEAF
>TRBJ2-1|TRBV28
ASKTSGSYNEQF
>TRBJ2-7|TRBV5-8
ASSFRWEGYEQY
>TRBJ2-3|TRBV11-3
ASSLGRADTQY
>TRBJ1-3|TRBV7-9
ASAEGDGNTIY
>TRBJ2-1|TRBV19
ASSMAAERTYNEQF
>TRBJ1-6|TRBV20-1
SAREESPLH
>TRBJ1-6|TRBV30
ATRTILVNSPLH
>TRBJ2-1|TRBV10-3
AISESGVYNEQF
>TRBJ2-7|TRBV19
ASSVSGASVYEQY
>TRBJ1-3|TRBV14
ASSQERYTGNTIY
>TRBJ2-3|TRBV7-2
ASSPLAGAPTDTQY
>TRBJ2-3|TRBV7-2
ASSLATDTQY
>TRBJ2-7|TRBV18
ASSPGSYEQY
>TRBJ2-1|TRBV7-2
ASTGGRTNNEQF
>TRBJ2-1|TRBV5-1
ASSFGAGAGGDSEQF
>TRBJ2-7|TRBV19
ASSIVGRYYEQY
>TRBJ2-1|TRBV12-5
ASGPRDNSYNEQF
>TRBJ2-6|TRBV7-9
ASSLRGRGESGANVLT
>TRBJ2-3|TRBV7-3
ASSLSSGGITDTQY
>TRBJ2-7|TRBV5-6
ASSLVQTYEQY
>TRBJ2-3|TRBV7-9
ASKNGKGGDTQY
>TRBJ1-5|TRBV2
ASSQAPGPSNQPQH
>TRBJ2-2|TRBV7-2
ATRGTEYTGELF
>TRBJ1-2|TRBV19
ASSIMANNYGYT
>TRBJ1-1|TRBV5-1
ASSFFRPNTEAF
>TRBJ2-1|TRBV7-9
ASSSPWTSGRGEQF